A selection of T cell receptor beta chains follows, all from one sample in a study of CD8+ T cells in alopecia areata. Clones were sequenced by immunoSEQ multiplex PCR, and TCRdb holds only the in-frame ones, with some missing. The table includes some 130,000 clones, roughly 50% detected once. The sample in question was CD8+ T cells sorted from blood, obtained at week 4, from a patient treated with tofacitinib. The receptors derive from a human donor with alopecia areata. Each CDR3 is given with its conserved first and last residue. The D gene is left open where the match is weak. The size entry is marked missing in some rows and otherwise reads once, few, many or a size class.

j_gene	len	abundance	d_gene	v_gene	CDR3aa	CDR3nt
TRBJ2-3	17	.	TRBD2	TRBV30	CAWSVLAGSLGTDTQYF	TGTGCCTGGAGTGTACTAGCGGGGAGTTTGGGGACAGATACGCAGTATTTT
TRBJ1-2	12	.	.	TRBV29-1	CSVLREGYGYTF	TGCAGCGTTCTACGGGAGGGCTATGGCTACACCTTC
TRBJ1-2	13	once	.	TRBV7-9	CASNSPRGHGYTF	TGTGCCAGCAACTCCCCCCGAGGCCATGGCTACACCTTC
TRBJ2-7	13	.	.	TRBV27	CASSFAASYEQYF	TGTGCCAGCAGTTTTGCGGCCTCCTACGAGCAGTACTTC
TRBJ1-1	11	few	.	TRBV7-9	CASSLDSKAFF	TGTGCCAGCAGCTTAGATAGCAAAGCTTTCTTT
TRBJ1-2	15	few	.	TRBV7-9	CASSLIVETAYGYTF	TGTGCCAGCAGCTTAATTGTCGAGACAGCGTATGGCTACACCTTC
TRBJ1-5	14	.	.	TRBV29-1	CSVGGGSGNQPQHF	TGCAGCGTTGGAGGAGGGTCGGGCAATCAGCCCCAGCATTTT
TRBJ1-2	12	.	.	TRBV7-9	CASSLGLYGYTF	TGTGCCAGCAGCTTAGGGCTTTATGGCTACACCTTC
TRBJ2-7	14	.	TRBD2	TRBV9	CASSVGGGTYEQYF	TGTGCCAGCAGCGTCGGCGGGGGGACCTACGAGCAGTACTTC
TRBJ2-1	15	.	.	TRBV18	CASSPPARVGNEQFF	TGTGCCAGCTCACCACCGGCAAGGGTGGGCAATGAGCAGTTCTTC
TRBJ1-6	14	.	.	TRBV7-9	CASSLARYNSPLHF	TGTGCCAGCAGTTTGGCCCGTTATAATTCACCCCTCCACTTT
TRBJ1-3	15	few	.	TRBV4-3	CASSQDVEFGNTIYF	TGCGCCAGCAGCCAAGACGTAGAATTTGGAAACACCATATATTTT
TRBJ2-7	16	.	TRBD1	TRBV7-9	CASSSLDRGGDYEQYF	TGTGCCAGCAGCTCGCTGGACAGGGGAGGGGACTACGAGCAGTACTTC
TRBJ1-6	14	.	.	TRBV13	CASSLGRTNSPLHF	TGTGCCAGCAGCTTGGGTCGGACTAATTCACCCCTCCACTTT
TRBJ1-1	12	.	TRBD1	TRBV6-5	CAAWDRLAEAFF	TGTGCCGCTTGGGACAGGCTCGCTGAAGCTTTCTTT
TRBJ2-7	13	.	.	TRBV5-6	CASSTLTDYEQYF	TGTGCCAGCAGCACCCTTACAGACTACGAGCAGTACTTC
TRBJ2-7	14	.	.	TRBV13	CASSFERNSYEQYF	TGTGCCAGCAGCTTTGAAAGAAACTCCTACGAGCAGTACTTC
TRBJ1-5	16	.	.	TRBV19	CASSSHHTGINQPQHF	TGTGCCAGTAGTTCCCACCACACAGGAATCAATCAGCCCCAGCATTTT
TRBJ2-7	16	.	.	TRBV27	CASSLVLGRLVYEQYF	TGTGCCAGCAGTTTAGTCTTGGGGCGGCTCGTCTACGAGCAGTACTTC
TRBJ2-2	14	.	.	TRBV6-5	CASSYSLNTGELFF	TGTGCCAGCAGTTACTCTCTGAACACCGGGGAGCTGTTTTTT
TRBJ2-7	15	.	.	TRBV9	CASSVATSLPYEQYF	TGTGCCAGCAGCGTAGCTACTAGTCTCCCCTACGAGCAGTACTTC
TRBJ2-7	14	.	.	TRBV13	CASSPGTGSYEQYF	TGTGCCAGCAGTCCCGGGACTGGATCCTACGAGCAGTACTTC
TRBJ1-2	12	once	.	TRBV29-1	CSVVKANYGYTF	TGCAGCGTTGTGAAGGCAAACTATGGCTACACCTTC
TRBJ1-1	13	.	.	TRBV5-1	CASSPGGSAEAFF	TGCGCCAGCAGCCCTGGGGGGAGCGCTGAAGCTTTCTTT
TRBJ2-7	15	.	TRBD1	TRBV29-1	CSVEVWDRGTYEQYF	TGCAGCGTTGAAGTGTGGGACAGGGGCACCTACGAGCAGTACTTC
TRBJ1-2	17	.	TRBD1	TRBV29-1	CSVEGMTGGEVNYGYTF	TGCAGCGTTGAAGGGATGACAGGGGGCGAGGTTAACTATGGCTACACCTTC
TRBJ1-2	14	.	TRBD1	TRBV7-9	CASSFGQGDYGYTF	TGTGCCAGCAGCTTTGGACAGGGCGACTATGGCTACACCTTC
TRBJ1-1	12	few	.	TRBV19	CASSNRQDPAFF	TGTGCCAGTAGTAACCGACAGGACCCGGCTTTCTTT
TRBJ2-3	16	.	.	TRBV9	CASSVVSMAGTDTQYF	TGTGCCAGCAGCGTAGTATCTATGGCAGGCACAGATACGCAGTATTTT
TRBJ1-1	14	.	.	TRBV5-1	CASSWHTGNTEAFF	TGCGCCAGCAGCTGGCATACAGGAAACACTGAAGCTTTCTTT
TRBJ1-1	14	.	TRBD1	TRBV4-3	CASSLDREFTEAFF	TGCGCCAGCAGCCTGGACAGGGAGTTTACTGAAGCTTTCTTT
TRBJ1-5	15	.	.	TRBV4-3	CASSQDRESNQPQHF	TGCGCCAGCAGCCAAGATCGAGAGAGTAATCAGCCCCAGCATTTT
TRBJ1-5	15	.	.	TRBV7-8	CASSLGRTPNQPQHF	TGTGCCAGCAGCTTAGGTCGCACACCAAATCAGCCCCAGCATTTT
TRBJ1-4	12	.	.	TRBV30	CAHEGSNEKLFF	TGTGCCCACGAAGGCTCTAATGAAAAACTGTTTTTT
TRBJ2-5	15	.	.	TRBV2	CASRPSPPVRETQYF	TGTGCCAGCAGGCCGTCCCCCCCGGTACGGGAGACCCAGTACTTC
TRBJ2-7	14	.	.	TRBV5-4	CASSLGHRAYEQYF	TGTGCCAGCAGCTTGGGGCACAGGGCTTACGAGCAGTACTTC
TRBJ1-2	16	.	.	TRBV5-6	CASSLLDKQALYGYTF	TGTGCCAGCAGCCTGTTGGACAAACAAGCCCTCTATGGCTACACCTTC
TRBJ1-1	15	.	TRBD1	TRBV7-9	CASSLGRGLNTEAFF	TGTGCCAGCAGCTTAGGCAGGGGGCTGAACACTGAAGCTTTCTTT
TRBJ2-7	13	.	TRBD2	TRBV11-2	CASSLVGEGEQYF	TGTGCCAGCAGCTTAGTAGGGGAGGGCGAGCAGTACTTC
TRBJ2-7	16	few	TRBD2	TRBV4-2	CASSQDPGLAAYEQYF	TGTGCCAGCAGCCAAGATCCAGGACTAGCCGCCTACGAGCAGTACTTC
TRBJ2-7	14	few	.	TRBV6-5	CASSYSGRGYEQYF	TGTGCCAGCAGTTACTCCGGCAGGGGCTACGAGCAGTACTTC
TRBJ2-7	14	.	.	TRBV27	CASSFARDSYEQYF	TGTGCCAGCAGTTTTGCCAGGGACTCCTACGAGCAGTACTTC
TRBJ1-2	11	.	.	TRBV7-2	CASSRPLGYTF	TGTGCCAGCAGCCGACCGTTGGGCTACACCTTC
TRBJ2-3	12	.	.	TRBV5-4	CASSFWGEWVYF	TGTGCCAGCAGCTTCTGGGGGGAGTGGGTGTATTTT
TRBJ1-2	15	once	.	TRBV4-3	CASSQDQQGNYGYTF	TGCGCCAGCAGCCAAGATCAGCAGGGGAACTATGGCTACACCTTC
TRBJ2-7	15	.	TRBD1	TRBV27	CASSLPGTGMYEQYF	TGTGCCAGCAGTTTACCCGGGACAGGGATGTACGAGCAGTACTTC
TRBJ2-7	15	.	TRBD1	TRBV7-9	CASSPGQGLAHEQYF	TGTGCCAGCAGCCCCGGACAGGGCCTTGCCCACGAGCAGTACTTC
TRBJ2-5	15	once	.	TRBV7-9	CASKTFLGGQETQYF	TGTGCCAGCAAGACATTCCTGGGGGGACAAGAGACCCAGTACTTC
TRBJ2-2	18	.	.	TRBV13	CASSFGLLGGIGTGELFF	TGTGCCAGCAGCTTTGGACTCTTGGGGGGAATCGGCACCGGGGAGCTGTTTTTT
TRBJ1-2	16	medium-sized	TRBD1	TRBV7-8	CASSLIRRGLSYGYTF	TGTGCCAGCAGCTTAATCCGAAGGGGGCTTAGCTATGGCTACACCTTC
TRBJ2-5	13	.	.	TRBV14	CASSHSQWKTQYF	TGTGCCAGCAGCCACTCCCAGTGGAAGACCCAGTACTTC
TRBJ2-3	12	.	.	TRBV7-9	CASSFGGDTQYF	TGTGCCAGCAGCTTTGGTGGAGATACGCAGTATTTT
TRBJ2-3	12	.	.	TRBV6-5	CASSPQEDTQYF	TGTGCCAGCAGTCCCCAGGAAGATACGCAGTATTTT
TRBJ2-7	13	many	.	TRBV29-1	CSVWTSQSYEQYF	TGCAGCGTTTGGACTTCCCAATCCTACGAGCAGTACTTC
TRBJ2-5	16	.	TRBD2	TRBV27	CASSLGASGLGTTQYF	TGTGCCAGCAGTTTAGGAGCCTCCGGACTAGGGACGACCCAGTACTTC
TRBJ2-1	21	few	TRBD1	TRBV2	CASSETGDRAYNLSSYNEQFF	TGTGCCAGCAGTGAAACTGGGGACAGGGCCTACAACTTAAGCTCCTACAATGAGCAGTTCTTC
TRBJ1-6	13	.	.	TRBV30	CAWSAGGGSPLHF	TGTGCCTGGAGCGCTGGGGGTGGATCACCCCTCCACTTT
TRBJ1-3	20	.	.	TRBV29-1	CSVEDSIGEGGLMTGNTIYF	TGCAGCGTTGAAGATTCCATTGGAGAAGGGGGGCTTATGACTGGAAACACCATATATTTT
TRBJ1-1	11	.	.	TRBV29-1	CSVAENTEAFF	TGCAGCGTTGCGGAGAACACTGAAGCTTTCTTT